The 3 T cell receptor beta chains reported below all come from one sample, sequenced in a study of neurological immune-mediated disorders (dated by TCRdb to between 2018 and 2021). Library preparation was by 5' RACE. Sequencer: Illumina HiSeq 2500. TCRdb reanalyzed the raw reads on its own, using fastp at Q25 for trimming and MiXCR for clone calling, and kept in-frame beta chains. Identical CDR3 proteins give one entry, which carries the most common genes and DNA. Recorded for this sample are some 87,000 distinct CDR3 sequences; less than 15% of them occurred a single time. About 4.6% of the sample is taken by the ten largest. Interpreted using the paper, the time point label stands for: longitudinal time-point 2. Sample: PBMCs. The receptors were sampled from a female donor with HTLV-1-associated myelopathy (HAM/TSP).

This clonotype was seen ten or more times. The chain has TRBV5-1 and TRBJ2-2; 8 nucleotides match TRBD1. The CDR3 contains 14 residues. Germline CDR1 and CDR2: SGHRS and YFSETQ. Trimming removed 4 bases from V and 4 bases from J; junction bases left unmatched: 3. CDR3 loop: CASSGQGATGELFF. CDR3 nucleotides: TGCGCCAGCAGCGGGCAGGGGGCCACCGGGGAGCTGTTTTTT. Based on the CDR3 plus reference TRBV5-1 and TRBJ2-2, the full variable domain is KAGVTQTPRYLIKTRGQQVTLSCSPISGHRSVSWYQQTPGQGLQFLFEYFSETQRNKGNFPGRFSGRQFSNSRSEMNVSTLELGDSALYLCASSGQGATGELFFGEGSRLTVL.

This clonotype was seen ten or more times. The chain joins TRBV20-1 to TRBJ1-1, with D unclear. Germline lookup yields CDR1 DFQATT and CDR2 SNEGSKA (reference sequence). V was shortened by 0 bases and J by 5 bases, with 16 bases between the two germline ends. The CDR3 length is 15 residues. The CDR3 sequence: CSARDSRGIWTEAFF. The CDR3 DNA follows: TGCAGTGCTAGAGATTCTCGGGGAATATGGACTGAAGCTTTCTTT.

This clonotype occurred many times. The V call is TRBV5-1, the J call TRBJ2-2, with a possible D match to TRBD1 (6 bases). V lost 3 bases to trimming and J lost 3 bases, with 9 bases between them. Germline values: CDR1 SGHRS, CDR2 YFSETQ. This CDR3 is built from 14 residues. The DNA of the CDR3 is TGCGCCAGCAGCTCTTCAGGGGACACCGGGGAGCTGTTTTTT. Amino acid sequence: CASSSSGDTGELFF.